These 27 T cell receptor beta chains came from one sample sequenced in a study of human T cells and chemical hapten exposure (dated by TCRdb to the early 2020s). The time point label of this sample denotes: patch test 1, 2 weeks after DPC sensitization. Read against the paper, the sample's treatment or condition label means: therapeutic diphenylcyclopropenone sensitization with weekly scalp DPC. Library generation was performed with RACE. Instrument on record: NextSeq 500. TCRdb cleaned the public reads at Q25 with fastp, built clones with MiXCR and kept in-frame beta chains. Merged by CDR3 protein, the rows form single entries marked with the most common genes and DNA. In all, the sample holds approximately 77,000 distinct CDR3 sequences, and 7% to 8% of those were seen once. In total, the top ten clones hold approximately 1.5% of the sample. This specimen was whole blood, taken in connection with sensitization to the hapten diphenylcyclopropenone (DPC). These TCRs come from a woman under 40 with alopecia areata. Some clones in this sample may be carry-over from other donors' samples.

This clonotype has just a few counts. This chain uses TRBV15 with TRBJ1-3; no reliable D call. The germline V gene encodes CDR1 LNHNV and CDR2 YYDKDF (reference sequence). V was pared by 3 bases and J by 1 base, with 10 bases between. This CDR3 region has 15 residues. The DNA for the CDR3 is TGTGCCACCAGCAGGGACCGGTCGTCTGGAAACACCATATATTTT. This sequence encodes CATSRDRSSGNTIYF.

This clonotype was observed many times. The chain couples TRBV10-3 to TRBJ2-1; 8 bases are shared with TRBD2. After removal of 3 bases from V and 6 bases from J, the junction contained 1 base not matched to a gene. The CDR3 extends over 13 amino acids. Germline assignment: CDR1 ENHRY and CDR2 SYGVKD. The CDR3 DNA reads as TGTGCCATCAGTGACGGGGGGGCCAATGAGCAGTTCTTC. Protein: CAISDGGANEQFF.

This clonotype has at least ten counts. This chain uses TRBV20-1 with TRBJ2-7, with 8 bases aligning to TRBD1. The J segment lost 3 bases and the V segment lost 3 bases, leaving 13 bases of the junction unmatched. The CDR3 has 16 amino acids. The germline gives CDR1 DFQATT, CDR2 SNEGSKA (reference sequence). The CDR3 sequence: CSASFIGQGSFYEQYF. The CDR3, as DNA: TGCAGTGCTAGCTTTATAGGACAGGGTAGCTTCTACGAGCAGTACTTC.

The chain combines TRBV6-1 with TRBJ1-5; D is uncertain. Germline V gives CDR1 MNHNS, CDR2 SASEGT. Trimming stripped 2 bases from V and 5 bases from J, with 10 bases between. This CDR3 contains 14 residues. The CDR3 region is CASSETRAYQPQHF. The CDR3 DNA follows: TGTGCCAGCAGTGAAACGCGTGCGTATCAGCCCCAGCATTTT.

This clonotype was seen ten or more times. J is TRBJ1-1 and V is TRBV29-1; no definite D call. CDR3 length equals 15 residues. The germline V gene has CDR1 SQVTM and CDR2 ANQGSEA. The V end was cut by 3 bases, the J end by 1 base, with 15 bases between. The CDR3 DNA reads TGCAGCGTTGAGTTCTCCGGGAGCTCGAACACTGAAGCTTTCTTT. Translating it yields CSVEFSGSSNTEAFF.

The rearrangement links TRBV7-8 to TRBJ2-4, with TRBD1 identical over 9 bases. The CDR3 runs 15 residues. The germline CDR1 and CDR2 sequences are SGHVS and FQNEAQ. Unmatched junction bases numbered 6, after V lost 5 bases and J lost 4 bases. The CDR3 spells CASSTRQGDKNIQYF. The CDR3 region has the DNA TGTGCCAGCAGCACCCGACAGGGGGATAAAAACATTCAGTACTTC.

This chain links TRBV12-3 or TRBV12-4 with TRBJ2-1; D may match TRBD1 or TRBD2 (5 bases each). Trimming pared 6 bases from V and 0 bases from J, leaving 12 bases between. The CDR3 has 15 amino acids. This chain's CDR3 is CASSYWGSSYNEQFF. The CDR3 DNA reads as TGTGCCAGCAGCTATTGGGGGAGCTCCTACAATGAGCAGTTCTTC.

This clonotype was seen only a few times. The V gene is TRBV5-1, the J gene TRBJ1-2; D is perhaps TRBD1 (6 bases). Looked up from germline, CDR1 is SGHRS and CDR2 is YFSETQ. This CDR3 region has 15 residues. V gave up 4 bases and J gave up 4 bases, with 17 bases separating them. CDR3 in amino acids: CASSPRSGGPYGYTF. CDR3 coding DNA: TGCGCCAGCAGCCCCCGGTCGGGGGGGCCCTATGGCTACACCTTC.

This clonotype was seen many times. The chain links TRBV29-1 to TRBJ1-5, with D hard to call. This CDR3 spans 14 amino acids. V was shortened by 0 bases and J by 5 bases, with 11 bases between the two germline ends. Germline lookup yields CDR1 SQVTM and CDR2 ANQGSEA. The CDR3 bases are TGCAGCGTTGAAGAAGGAACAAGGTATCAGCCCCAGCATTTT. Amino acids: CSVEEGTRYQPQHF.

The V call is TRBV19, the J call TRBJ2-3, with 15 bases lining up with TRBD2. Looked up from germline, CDR1 is LNHDA and CDR2 is SQIVND (reference sequence). The ends lost 4 bases at V and 2 bases at J; junction bases unmatched: 7. The CDR3 extends over 18 amino acids. Here the CDR3 reads CASSKGLAGGGVTDTQYF. The CDR3 coding sequence is TGTGCCAGTAGTAAAGGACTAGCGGGGGGGGGAGTCACAGATACGCAGTATTTT.

This clonotype qualifies as medium-sized. J is TRBJ1-1 and V is TRBV3-1, with 7 positions matching TRBD1. The J segment lost 5 bases and the V segment lost 4 bases, leaving 7 bases of the junction unmatched. CDR1 and CDR2 (germline): LGHDT, YNNKEL (reference sequence). The CDR3 has 14 residues. As DNA, the CDR3 is TGTGCCAGCAGCCTCAGACAGGGAGGGACTGAAGCTTTCTTT. It codes for CASSLRQGGTEAFF. Supplemented by reference TRBV3-1 and TRBJ1-1, the full variable domain reads DTAVSQTPKYLVTQMGNDKSIKCEQNLGHDTMYWYKQDSKKFLKIMFSYNNKELIINETVPNRFSPKSPDKAHLNLHINSLELGDSAVYFCASSLRQGGTEAFFGQGTRLTVV.

This clonotype was counted ten times or more. The rearrangement links TRBV12-3 or TRBV12-4 to TRBJ2-3; 7 bases are shared with TRBD1. The CDR3 is made up of 21 amino acids. Trimming at V came to 6 bases and at J to 2 bases, leaving 26 bases not matched to a gene. The CDR3 sequence is CASRLQRRGLRTGDSTDTQYF. The CDR3 DNA follows: TGTGCCAGCAGACTCCAGCGACGCGGGCTAAGGACAGGAGATTCCACAGATACGCAGTATTTT.

This clonotype was detected many times. This chain connects TRBV3-1 to TRBJ1-6; D is unresolved. The CDR3 runs to 15 residues. Germline loops: CDR1 LGHDT, CDR2 YNNKEL (reference sequence). The ends were cut back, 1 base at V and 7 bases at J, with 11 bases in the middle. As DNA, the CDR3 is TGTGCCAGCAGCCAAGTGAGGGCTTCAAATTCACCCCTCCACTTT. Translated, it gives CASSQVRASNSPLHF.

This clonotype was counted ten times or more. The chain links TRBV29-1 to TRBJ2-3; 8 nucleotides line up with TRBD2. V was clipped by 3 bases and J by 0 bases; unmatched bases: 2. The CDR3 sequence is 14 residues long. Germline CDR1 reads SQVTM; CDR2 reads ANQGSEA. In DNA form, the CDR3 reads TGCAGCGTTGAGAGCGGGGGAAGCACAGATACGCAGTATTTT. Amino acids: CSVESGGSTDTQYF.

This chain links TRBV7-2 with TRBJ1-3, with 7 bases fitting TRBD1. CDR1 SGHTA and CDR2 FQGNSA come from the germline V gene. The trim removed 2 bases at V and 3 bases at J, leaving 4 bases unmatched. This CDR3 has 15 amino acids. The CDR3 loop reads CASSLQGEGGNTIYF. Here the CDR3 DNA reads TGTGCCAGCAGCTTACAGGGGGAGGGTGGAAACACCATATATTTT.

This clonotype was seen repeatedly, ten times or more. The chain carries TRBV3-1 and TRBJ1-6; 9 nucleotides line up with TRBD1. V lost 1 base to trimming and J lost 8 bases; unmatched junction nucleotides: 6. CDR3 length: 16 amino acids. Looked up from germline, CDR1 is LGHDT and CDR2 is YNNKEL (reference sequence). This CDR3 reads CASSQAGQGGDSPLHF. The CDR3 region has the DNA TGTGCCAGCAGCCAAGCGGGACAGGGCGGCGATTCACCCCTCCACTTT.

The V call is TRBV29-1, the J call TRBJ1-5; D is undetermined. Trimming removed 4 bases from V and 0 bases from J, with 7 bases in between. The CDR3 is 13 residues long. CDR1 and CDR2 from the germline V gene are SQVTM and ANQGSEA. The CDR3 region is CSVAMSSNQPQHF. The CDR3 nucleotides are TGCAGCGTTGCTATGAGTAGCAATCAGCCCCAGCATTTT.

This clonotype has only a few counts. The gene calls are TRBV7-9 and TRBJ2-1; TRBD2 matches at 8 bases. The length of the CDR3 is 16 residues. J was trimmed by 2 bases and V by 4 bases; bases with no gene match: 7. The germline CDR1 and CDR2 sequences are SEHNR and FQNEAQ (reference sequence). Here the CDR3 reads CASSYISGAAYNEQFF. The DNA of the CDR3 is TGTGCCAGCAGCTATATTAGCGGGGCGGCCTACAATGAGCAGTTCTTC.

This clonotype was found many times. The J gene is TRBJ2-3, the V gene TRBV5-1; tentative D call: TRBD1 (6 bases). Germline V gives CDR1 SGHRS, CDR2 YFSETQ. The CDR3 is 14 residues long. V lost 6 bases, J lost 6 bases, and 17 bases lay in between. CDR3 residues: CASTREQGPDTQYF. DNA of the CDR3: TGCGCCAGCACCCGCGAACAGGGACCCGATACGCAGTATTTT.

The rearrangement links TRBV11-2 to TRBJ1-1; D is uncertain. V dropped 7 bases and J dropped 0 bases, with 9 bases sitting between them. The CDR3 is 13 residues long. Germline CDR1 is SGHAT and CDR2 is FQNNGV. The DNA of the CDR3 is TGTGCCAGCACCCTTACTTTGAACACTGAAGCTTTCTTT. Translation: CASTLTLNTEAFF.

This clonotype was counted ten times or more. The rearrangement links TRBV5-1 to TRBJ1-4; 10 bases line up with TRBD1. J gave up 7 bases and V 4 bases, and 7 bases lay outside the gene matches. The CDR3 consists of 15 residues. CDR1 and CDR2 (germline): SGHRS, YFSETQ. The CDR3, as DNA: TGCGCCAGCAGCATTAATGACAGGGGGCTTGAAAAACTGTTTTTT. Its protein product is CASSINDRGLEKLFF.

Concerning this clonotype: This may be a read error, as it is one base from a much larger clone. This chain links TRBV12-3 or TRBV12-4 with TRBJ1-5; D is perhaps TRBD1 (5 bases). V dropped 5 bases and J dropped 6 bases, with 17 bases sitting between them. The CDR3 contains 15 residues. CDR3 in DNA: TGTGCCAGCAGTCAACTTTGGGGGAGCGGTCAGCCCCAGCATTTT. Amino acids: CASSQLWGSGQPQHF.

This rearrangement joins TRBV18 to TRBJ2-5; D is ambiguous. CDR3 size: 15 residues. V was clipped by 1 base and J by 4 bases, with 13 bases between them. Germline-derived CDR1 and CDR2 are KGHSH and LQKENI. The CDR3 sequence: CASSPLQERLETQYF. For the CDR3, the DNA is TGTGCCAGCTCACCACTACAAGAGCGTCTAGAGACCCAGTACTTC. Variable domain in full (rest from reference TRBV18 and TRBJ2-5): NAGVMQNPRHLVRRRGQEARLRCSPMKGHSHVYWYRQLPEEGLKFMVYLQKENIIDESGMPKERFSAEFPKEGPSILRIQQVVRGDSAAYFCASSPLQERLETQYFGPGTRLLVL.

The chain recombines TRBV9 with TRBJ1-6; no clear D gene. This CDR3 has 15 amino acids. V dropped 4 bases and J dropped 6 bases, with 14 bases sitting between them. The germline V gene encodes CDR1 SGDLS and CDR2 YYNGEE. The CDR3 region has the DNA TGTGCCAGCAGCATCGACGGGCTTTTTAATTCACCCCTCCACTTT. It yields the protein CASSIDGLFNSPLHF.

There are many counts of this clonotype. This chain uses TRBV11-2 with TRBJ2-3; 8 bases are shared with TRBD2. Trimming at V came to 6 bases and at J to 4 bases, leaving 9 bases not matched to a gene. CDR1 is SGHAT and CDR2 is FQNNGV in the germline V gene. The CDR3 loop spans 15 amino acids. The CDR3 here is CASSLRTSWPDTQYF. The CDR3 DNA reads TGTGCCAGCAGTTTAAGGACTAGCTGGCCAGATACGCAGTATTTT.

This clonotype turned up a few times. At one of its ends the junction is not consistent with the germline gene, which may arise from a read error. The chain carries TRBV7-7 and TRBJ2-1; 14 bases match TRBD2. This CDR3 is built from 16 residues. Germline loops: CDR1 SSHAT, CDR2 FNYEAQ (reference sequence). As DNA, the CDR3 is TGTGCTAGCAGCTTTAGACTAGCGGGGGGGCAGAATGAGCAGTTCTTC. Its translation is CASSFRLAGGQNEQFF. The full variable domain, completed using reference TRBV7-7 and TRBJ2-1, is GAGVSQSPRYKVTKRGQDVTLRCDPISSHATLYWYQQALGQGPEFLTYFNYEAQPDKSGLPSDRFSAERPEGSISTLTIQRTEQRDSAMYRCASSFRLAGGQNEQFFGPGTRLTVL.

This clonotype was seen repeatedly, ten times or more. The chain joins TRBV7-9 to TRBJ1-2; 9 bases align to TRBD1. Germline V gene data show CDR1 as SEHNR and CDR2 as FQNEAQ (reference sequence). V shed 6 bases and J 6 bases; nucleotides not matched to a gene: 11. The CDR3 totals 15 residues. The CDR3 loop is CASSLTTGGADGYTF. The CDR3 DNA sequence: TGTGCCAGCAGTCTTACTACAGGGGGCGCGGATGGCTACACCTTC. The whole variable domain, remainder taken from reference TRBV7-9 and TRBJ1-2, is DTGVSQNPRHKITKRGQNVTFRCDPISEHNRLYWYRQTLGQGPEFLTYFQNEAQLEKSRLLSDRFSAERPKGSFSTLEIQRTEQGDSAMYLCASSLTTGGADGYTFGSGTRLTVV.